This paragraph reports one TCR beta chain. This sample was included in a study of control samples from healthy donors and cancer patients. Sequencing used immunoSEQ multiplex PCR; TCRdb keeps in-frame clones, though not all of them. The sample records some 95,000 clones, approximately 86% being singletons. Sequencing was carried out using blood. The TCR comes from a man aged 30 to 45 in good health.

This CDR3 is CASSSSSVTYEQYF. The CDR3 DNA is TGTGCCAGCAGCTCTTCTAGCGTGACCTACGAGCAGTACTTC. The chain employs TRBV7-2 and TRBJ2-7; TRBD2 is a possible D gene (6 bases). The CDR3 contains 14 residues. With 4 bases removed from V and 2 bases from J, the gap between germline ends came to 12 bases. Germline CDR1 reads SGHTA; CDR2 reads FQGNSA.